This T cell receptor beta chain was captured by sequencing in a study of CD8 T cells in Susac syndrome. Points from the study as a whole: It was acknowledged in the study that the number of individuals who were included in its TCR sequencing and HLA analysis was relatively small.

Healthy donors formed controls matched for age and sex. TEMRA cells were enriched by FACS, and CD4+ and CD8+ T cells were negatively isolated. When the RNA was reverse transcribed, random hexamers were used with an input of roughly 0.5 to 1 ug. It was immunoSEQ multiplex PCR that amplified TCR beta CDR3 across 54 Vbeta and 13 Jbeta. TCRdb processed the immunoSEQ multiplex PCR reads anew with MiXCR; each CDR3 protein has one entry. The table has about 120,000 distinct CDR3 sequences, about nine tenths seen once; the top ten hold around 0.12%. In regard to this clonotype: Its cognate antigen is unknown.

The CDR3 runs to 13 residues. Germline CDR1 is SNHLY and CDR2 is FYNNEI. With 7 bases removed from V and 0 bases from J, the gap between germline ends came to 9 bases. The sequence came from a human donor in good health. This sequence joins TRBV2 and TRBJ1-1; unclear D gene. The sequenced sample was CD8+ T cells from PBMCs. CDR3 region: CASKNELNTEAFF. DNA of the CDR3: TGTGCCAGCAAGAACGAATTGAACACTGAAGCTTTCTTT.